These 14 T cell receptor beta chains share one sample of origin, sequenced in a study of T cells in narcolepsy. Using immunoSEQ multiplex PCR, the repertoire was profiled, and TCRdb retains in-frame clones only, with some absent. The data contain some 35,000 clones, approximately 78% of them singletons. The sequenced sample was CD45RA- memory CD4+ T cells from PBMCs. Receptor source: a human donor with narcolepsy.

In its sample, this clone was seen a few times. The chain employs TRBV28 and TRBJ1-2; D gene unclear. This CDR3 has 13 residues. Between the trimmed V and J ends, which lost 8 bases and 4 bases, there was a span of 14 bases. Germline CDR1 is MDHEN and CDR2 is SYDVKM. Here the CDR3 reads CASREGGLYGYTF. CDR3 bases: TGTGCCAGCCGAGAAGGAGGGCTCTATGGCTACACCTTC.

The table lists this clone with a count of one. The chain joins TRBV19 to TRBJ2-5; TRBD1 matches at 10 bases. There are 19 residues in the CDR3. V dropped 6 bases and J dropped 7; count of bases not matched to a gene: 23. CDR1 is LNHDA and CDR2 is SQIVND in the germline V gene (reference sequence). The CDR3 region has the DNA TGTGCCAGTAGCCCCTTCTCCCCCGGGACAGGGGACCCCCCGGGGACCCAGTACTTC. As protein: CASSPFSPGTGDPPGTQYF.

The chain carries TRBV6-5 and TRBJ2-3; D is perhaps TRBD2 (6 bases). V was clipped by 0 bases and J by 8 bases, with 18 bases between them. Looked up from germline, CDR1 is MNHEY and CDR2 is SVGAGI. The CDR3 runs to 16 residues. The CDR3 loop reads CASSYSFPGSSGTQYF. CDR3 in DNA: TGTGCCAGCAGTTACTCGTTCCCCGGGAGCTCGGGTACGCAGTATTTT.

Sample share makes this clone medium-sized. The chain recombines TRBV7-9 with TRBJ1-5; D is undetermined. Germline V gene sequence: CDR1 SEHNR, CDR2 FQNEAQ (reference sequence). This CDR3 is 12 amino acids long. V was clipped by 1 base and J by 3 bases, with 1 base between them. CDR3 DNA: TGTGCCAGCAGCTTAGACAATCAGCCCCAGCATTTT. Translating gives CASSLDNQPQHF.

This clone was counted once. V and J are TRBV7-2 and TRBJ2-5; D may be TRBD2 (5 bases). V dropped 5 bases and J dropped 1 base, with 11 bases sitting between them. CDR1 SGHTA and CDR2 FQGNSA come from the germline V gene. The CDR3 extends over 14 amino acids. CDR3 coding DNA: TGTGCCAGCAGCATACCGAGCGGCCAAGAGACCCAGTACTTC. Amino acid sequence: CASSIPSGQETQYF.

The table lists this clone with a few counts. The chain uses TRBV6-1 and TRBJ1-1; perhaps TRBD1 as D (6 bases). In germline, CDR1 is MNHNS, CDR2 SASEGT. This CDR3 region has 15 residues. V lost 8 bases, J lost 5 bases, and 21 bases lay in between. CDR3 in DNA: TGTGCCAGCTGGGTCGACGACAGGTGGGGAACTGAAGCTTTCTTT. Its protein is CASWVDDRWGTEAFF.

This clone showed up just once. The chain is built from TRBV30 and TRBJ1-5; 8 bases fit TRBD1. The CDR3 runs 16 residues. Looked up from germline, CDR1 is GTSNPN and CDR2 is SVGIG (reference sequence). With 0 bases clipped from V and 1 base from J, the junction kept 5 bases outside the gene matches. CDR3 nucleotide sequence: TGTGCCTGGAGTGTACAGGGGGGGATGAGCAATCAGCCCCAGCATTTT. Its protein product is CAWSVQGGMSNQPQHF.

CDR3 amino acids: CAISDGLWEKLFF. DNA for the CDR3: TGTGCCATCAGTGACGGACTCTGGGAAAAACTGTTTTTT. The chain combines TRBV10-3 with TRBJ1-4; D gene unclear. Germline V gene sequence: CDR1 ENHRY, CDR2 SYGVKD. V lost 3 bases and J 8 bases, leaving 10 bases between the germline ends. The CDR3 length is 13 residues.

The gene calls are TRBV7-2 and TRBJ2-1; 8 bases line up with TRBD1. V was clipped by 7 bases and J by 9 bases; unmatched bases: 11. The CDR3 has 14 amino acids. Germline assignment: CDR1 SGHTA and CDR2 FQGNSA. The CDR3 DNA reads TGTGCCAGCAAGTTGACAGGGGTCTCGGTTGAGCAGTTCTTC. It encodes CASKLTGVSVEQFF.

A single count supports this clone. The chain carries TRBV13 and TRBJ2-5; 9 positions match TRBD2. V lost 1 base and J lost 5; bases outside the gene matches: 8. The germline V gene encodes CDR1 PRHDT and CDR2 FYEKMQ (reference sequence). The CDR3 runs 16 residues. The CDR3 DNA is TGTGCCAGCAGCTTAGTTGGGCTAGCGGGACTCGAGACCCAGTACTTC. This codes for CASSLVGLAGLETQYF.

There are a few counts of this clone. V and J are TRBV6-5 and TRBJ2-5; 7 positions agree with TRBD1. The germline V gene encodes CDR1 MNHEY and CDR2 SVGAGI. Trimming at V came to 2 bases and at J to 3 bases, leaving 0 bases not matched to a gene. This CDR3 spans 13 amino acids. The CDR3 nucleotides are TGTGCCAGCAGTTACGGACAGGAAGAGACCCAGTACTTC. It encodes CASSYGQEETQYF.

The chain joins TRBV5-1 to TRBJ2-7; D may be TRBD1 (5 bases). CDR3 length: 15 residues. Trimming shortened V by 1 base and J by 3 bases, and 14 bases separated the two germline ends. Germline V gives CDR1 SGHRS, CDR2 YFSETQ. The CDR3 region is CASSLSIRTNYEQYF. The CDR3 nucleotides are TGCGCCAGCAGCTTGTCGATAAGGACAAACTACGAGCAGTACTTC. The whole variable domain, filled in from reference TRBV5-1 and TRBJ2-7, reads KAGVTQTPRYLIKTRGQQVTLSCSPISGHRSVSWYQQTPGQGLQFLFEYFSETQRNKGNFPGRFSGRQFSNSRSEMNVSTLELGDSALYLCASSLSIRTNYEQYFGPGTRLTVT.

This clone was observed once. In nucleotides, the CDR3 is TGCGCCAGCAGCTTGTTGGGACACGGATCGGGAGAGCAGTACTTC. As protein: CASSLLGHGSGEQYF. The chain carries TRBV5-1 and TRBJ2-7; D perhaps matches TRBD1 (6 bases). Germline V CDR1 and CDR2: SGHRS, YFSETQ. Trimming shortened V by 1 base and J by 7 bases, and 18 bases separated the two germline ends. The CDR3 contains 15 residues.

The count of this clone is one. V is TRBV30 and J is TRBJ2-3; D unclear. CDR3 length: 14 residues. CDR1 GTSNPN and CDR2 SVGIG come from the germline V gene (reference sequence). Trimming left V 3 bases short and J 5 bases short, with 15 bases between. CDR3 bases: TGTGCCTGGAGGGTAGGGTTTGGAATAGATACGCAGTATTTT. Residues: CAWRVGFGIDTQYF.